Presented here are 25 T cell receptor beta chains from one specimen sequenced in a study of vaccination and CD4 T cells after COVID-19. Their specific antigens are unknown. The treatment was: approximately 9-day PBMC culture with coronavirus spike peptide pools or control peptides (ViraFEST assay). The Oncomine TCR Beta short-read assay generated sequence data from the DNA of cultured CD4+ T cells. TCRdb reprocessed the PCR reads with MiXCR, giving one entry per CDR3 protein. The table includes about 15,000 distinct CDR3 sequences, roughly 60% detected once. What was sequenced was CD4+ T cells from blood, cultured in vitro. The receptors originated from a human donor who had recovered from COVID-19.

The chain uses TRBV10-3 and TRBJ2-1; TRBD2 matches at 9 bases. V lost 3 bases to trimming and J lost 14 bases; unmatched junction nucleotides: 2. CDR1 and CDR2 from the germline V gene are ENHRY and SYGVKD. The length of the CDR3 is 11 residues. CDR3 DNA: TGTGCCATCAGTGACGGCGGGAGGGAGTTCTTC. This translates into CAISDGGREFF.

CDR3 sequence (DNA): TGTGCCAGCAGGAGCGGGGTGGGCGAGCAGTACTTC. Amino acids: CASRSGVGEQYF. This rearrangement joins TRBV2 to TRBJ2-7, with 7 bases fitting TRBD2. After removal of 6 bases from V and 6 bases from J, the junction contained 5 bases not matched to a gene. This CDR3 contains 12 residues. Germline lookup yields CDR1 SNHLY and CDR2 FYNNEI.

The rearrangement links TRBV20-1 to TRBJ2-6; possibly TRBD2 for D (6 bases). This CDR3 contains 15 residues. Between the trimmed V and J ends, which lost 0 bases and 4 bases, there was a span of 10 bases. Looked up from germline, CDR1 is DFQATT and CDR2 is SNEGSKA (reference sequence). DNA of the CDR3: TGCAGTGCTAGAGATCCGGGAGTCGGGGCCAACGTCCTGACTTTC. As protein: CSARDPGVGANVLTF.

There are a few counts of this clonotype. Here the CDR3 DNA reads TGTGCCAGCAGTTTCGGGTCACCCAATCAGCCCCAGCATTTT. It translates to CASSFGSPNQPQHF. The chain carries TRBV27 and TRBJ1-5; D gene ambiguous. Trimming removed 3 bases at V and 3 bases at J, with 9 bases between. CDR1 MNHEY and CDR2 SMNVEV come from the germline V gene (reference sequence). The CDR3 has 14 residues.

V gene TRBV2 combines with J gene TRBJ1-5; TRBD1 agrees at 8 bases. This CDR3 is built from 15 residues. Germline V CDR1 and CDR2: SNHLY, FYNNEI. The V and J ends lost 4 bases and 4 bases, in that order; junction bases with no gene match: 6. The DNA for the CDR3 is TGTGCCAGCAGTGGGACAGGGAGCCCTAATCAGCCCCAGCATTTT. Its translation is CASSGTGSPNQPQHF.

This clonotype was seen only a few times. The CDR3 DNA reads as TGTGCCACCAGCAGAGTGAGGGTACCAAAATACGAGCAGTACTTC. Translation: CATSRVRVPKYEQYF. The rearrangement uses TRBV15 and TRBJ2-7; D is perhaps TRBD2 (5 bases). Looked up from germline, CDR1 is LNHNV and CDR2 is YYDKDF (reference sequence). The CDR3 totals 15 residues. Trimming took off 1 base at V and 4 bases at J, with 14 bases between the two ends.

V and J are TRBV20-1 and TRBJ2-7, with 9 bases aligning to TRBD1. Germline CDR1 and CDR2: DFQATT and SNEGSKA (reference sequence). The CDR3 runs 15 residues. V was pared by 0 bases and J by 2 bases, with 5 bases of the junction left unmatched. As DNA, the CDR3 is TGCAGTGCTAGAGATGGACAGGGGAACGCCTACGAGCAGTACTTC. Encoded protein: CSARDGQGNAYEQYF.

The chain employs TRBV11-2 and TRBJ1-2; D is undetermined. Looked up from germline, CDR1 is SGHAT and CDR2 is FQNNGV. The V end was cut by 0 bases, the J end by 3 bases, with 11 bases between. The CDR3 extends over 15 amino acids. DNA for the CDR3: TGTGCCAGCAGCTTAGATGGCGGACGGTACTATGGCTACACCTTC. Its protein product is CASSLDGGRYYGYTF.

The rearrangement uses TRBV6-1 and TRBJ1-2; D not certain. The germline V gene has CDR1 MNHNS and CDR2 SASEGT. The CDR3 has 12 amino acids. Trimming cost V 6 bases and J 7 bases, with 12 bases left between them. The CDR3 bases are TGTGCCAGCAGAGAGAGAGAGAGTGGCTACACCTTC. As protein: CASRERESGYTF.

The chain is built from TRBV20-1 and TRBJ1-2, with 11 positions matching TRBD1. The CDR3 is made up of 14 amino acids. The V and J ends lost 4 bases and 4 bases, in that order; junction bases with no gene match: 5. Germline CDR1 and CDR2: DFQATT and SNEGSKA (reference sequence). The DNA of the CDR3 is TGCAGTGCTACATGGACAGGGGGCTTCTATGGCTACACCTTC. Its translation is CSATWTGGFYGYTF.

This clonotype turned up a few times. The chain has TRBV20-1 and TRBJ2-5; D not certain. Trimming shortened V by 5 bases and J by 5 bases, and 9 bases separated the two germline ends. Germline V gene lookup returns CDR1 DFQATT and CDR2 SNEGSKA (reference sequence). The CDR3 sequence is 11 residues long. CDR3 sequence reads: CSAPVRETQYF. Written as DNA, the CDR3 is TGCAGTGCTCCGGTGAGGGAGACCCAGTACTTC.

The rearrangement uses TRBV20-1 and TRBJ1-5; D is uncertain. V lost 2 bases, J lost 4 bases, and 6 bases lay in between. The CDR3 is 12 amino acids. In germline, CDR1 is DFQATT, CDR2 SNEGSKA (reference sequence). CDR3 DNA sequence: TGCAGTGCTAGACAGGTTAATCAGCCCCAGCATTTT. This sequence encodes CSARQVNQPQHF.

V gene TRBV7-3 combines with J gene TRBJ2-2; possibly TRBD2 for D (7 bases). The ends were cut back, 3 bases at V and 4 bases at J, with 15 bases in the middle. CDR3 length equals 16 residues. In germline, CDR1 is SGHTA, CDR2 FQGTGA. For the CDR3, the DNA is TGTGCCAGCAGCTTCGGGGGGCACAGCCTCACCGGGGAGCTGTTTTTT. Its translation is CASSFGGHSLTGELFF.

Only a few counts were recorded for this clonotype. The chain has TRBV15 and TRBJ1-4; 7 nucleotides align to TRBD1. This CDR3 comprises 14 residues. After removal of 6 bases from V and 10 bases from J, the junction contained 11 bases not matched to a gene. Germline V gene sequence: CDR1 LNHNV, CDR2 YYDKDF (reference sequence). CDR3 protein: CATRSGTEDGKLFF. The CDR3 DNA is TGTGCCACCAGGAGCGGGACAGAGGATGGAAAACTGTTTTTT.

This clonotype was counted a few times. The chain carries TRBV2 and TRBJ1-6; D might be TRBD1 (6 bases). Germline V gives CDR1 SNHLY, CDR2 FYNNEI. There are 15 residues in the CDR3. V was shortened by 8 bases and J by 0 bases, with 11 bases between the two germline ends. The CDR3 region is CASRQERSYNSPLHF. The DNA of the CDR3 is TGTGCCAGCCGACAGGAACGCTCCTATAATTCACCCCTCCACTTT.

This clonotype is large in the sample. One end of the junction fails to match germline, which may point to a read error. This sequence joins TRBV6-1 and TRBJ2-3; 8 nucleotides line up with TRBD2. This CDR3 is built from 15 residues. CDR1 and CDR2 from the germline V gene are MNHNS and SASEGT. CDR3 protein: CAISELAEPTDTQYF. Here the CDR3 DNA reads TGTGCCATCAGTGAACTAGCGGAGCCAACAGATACGCAGTATTTT.

A few counts support this clonotype. CDR3: CASSDSTYGYTF. CDR3 nucleotide sequence: TGTGCCAGCAGTGACAGCACCTATGGCTACACCTTC. The gene calls are TRBV6-1 and TRBJ1-2; D remains ambiguous. Germline lookup yields CDR1 MNHNS and CDR2 SASEGT. Between the trimmed V and J ends, which lost 3 bases and 4 bases, there was a span of 6 bases. The length of the CDR3 is 12 residues.

This chain links TRBV7-8 with TRBJ1-1; 7 nucleotides align to TRBD1. The germline CDR1 and CDR2 sequences are SGHVS and FQNEAQ. This CDR3 has 14 amino acids. The junction had 2 bases not matched to a gene; V was cut back by 1 base and J by 3 bases. CDR3 in amino acids: CASSLETGHTEAFF. CDR3 in DNA: TGTGCCAGCAGCTTAGAGACAGGGCACACTGAAGCTTTCTTT.

CDR3 DNA: TGTGCCAGCAAAAGCTCTGGAAACACCATATATTTT. This gives the protein CASKSSGNTIYF. J is TRBJ1-3 and V is TRBV6-1; D remains unclear. Trimming stripped 7 bases from V and 0 bases from J, with 4 bases between. Looked up from germline, CDR1 is MNHNS and CDR2 is SASEGT. CDR3 length equals 12 residues.

The V call is TRBV7-8, the J call TRBJ2-5, with D hard to call. The CDR3 consists of 14 residues. V was trimmed by 1 base and J by 2 bases, leaving 8 bases between them. Germline V CDR1 and CDR2: SGHVS, FQNEAQ. The CDR3 nucleotides are TGTGCCAGCAGCTTAGTAACGCGACAAGAGACCCAGTACTTC. This encodes CASSLVTRQETQYF.

The chain combines TRBV5-1 with TRBJ2-2; TRBD1 might be the D (5 bases). The CDR3 runs to 15 residues. Germline loops: CDR1 SGHRS, CDR2 YFSETQ. Trimming shortened V by 1 base and J by 3 bases, and 10 bases separated the two germline ends. The CDR3 protein is CASSLFQGDTGELFF. As DNA, the CDR3 is TGCGCCAGCAGCTTGTTTCAGGGCGACACCGGGGAGCTGTTTTTT.

The V gene is TRBV20-1, the J gene TRBJ2-7; 7 nucleotides match TRBD2. The germline V gene encodes CDR1 DFQATT and CDR2 SNEGSKA (reference sequence). V shed 3 bases, J shed 2 bases, and the junction held 4 bases outside the gene matches. The CDR3 runs 13 residues. CDR3 nucleotides: TGCAGTGCTAGCCGTGGGAGGGCCTACGAGCAGTACTTC. This encodes CSASRGRAYEQYF.

The chain employs TRBV6-1 and TRBJ2-2, with 16 bases matching TRBD2. The CDR3 length is 17 residues. CDR1 is MNHNS, CDR2 SASEGT, per germline. Trimming cost V 8 bases and J 1 base; bases outside gene matches: 4. The CDR3 nucleotides read TGTGCCAGCCTGGGACTAGCGGGAGGGTGGAACACCGGGGAGCTGTTTTTT. The encoded protein is CASLGLAGGWNTGELFF.

This clonotype turned up a few times. The CDR3 is CSASLQPGYTF. In nucleotides, the CDR3 is TGCAGTGCTAGCTTGCAGCCTGGCTACACCTTC. The rearrangement links TRBV20-1 to TRBJ1-2; D unresolved. Trimming removed 3 bases at V and 7 bases at J, with 9 bases between. The CDR3 has 11 residues. Germline lookup yields CDR1 DFQATT and CDR2 SNEGSKA (reference sequence).

The chain couples TRBV25-1 to TRBJ2-5; TRBD1 agrees at 7 bases. The J segment lost 6 bases and the V segment lost 0 bases, leaving 10 bases of the junction unmatched. The germline V gene encodes CDR1 MGHDK and CDR2 SYGVNS. CDR3 length: 16 residues. CDR3 in amino acids: CASSEYKTGQRQTQYF. CDR3 in DNA: TGTGCCAGCAGTGAATATAAAACGGGACAGCGGCAGACCCAGTACTTC.